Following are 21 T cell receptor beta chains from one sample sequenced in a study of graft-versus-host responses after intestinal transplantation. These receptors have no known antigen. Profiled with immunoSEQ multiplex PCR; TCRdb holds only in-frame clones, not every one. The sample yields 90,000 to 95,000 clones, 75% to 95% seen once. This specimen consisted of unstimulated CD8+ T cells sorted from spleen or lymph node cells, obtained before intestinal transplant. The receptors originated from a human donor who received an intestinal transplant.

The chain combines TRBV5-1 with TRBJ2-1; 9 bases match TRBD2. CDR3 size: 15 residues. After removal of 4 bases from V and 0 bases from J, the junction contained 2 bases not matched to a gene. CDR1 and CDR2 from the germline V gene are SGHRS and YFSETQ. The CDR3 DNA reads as TGCGCCAGCAGCCGTAGCGGGAGCTCCTACAATGAGCAGTTCTTC. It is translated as CASSRSGSSYNEQFF.

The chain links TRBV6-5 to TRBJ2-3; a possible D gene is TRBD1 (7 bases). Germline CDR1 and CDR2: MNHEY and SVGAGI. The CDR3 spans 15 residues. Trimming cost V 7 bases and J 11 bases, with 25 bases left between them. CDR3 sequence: CASTPFRGVKAGQYF. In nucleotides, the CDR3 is TGTGCCAGCACCCCTTTCAGGGGGGTAAAGGCGGGGCAGTATTTT.

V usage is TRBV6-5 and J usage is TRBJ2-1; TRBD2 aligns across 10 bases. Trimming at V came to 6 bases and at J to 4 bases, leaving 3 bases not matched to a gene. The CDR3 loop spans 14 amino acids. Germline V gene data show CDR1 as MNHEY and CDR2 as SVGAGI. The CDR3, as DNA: TGTGCCAGCAGCTGGACTAGCGGTTACAATGAGCAGTTCTTC. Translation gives CASSWTSGYNEQFF.

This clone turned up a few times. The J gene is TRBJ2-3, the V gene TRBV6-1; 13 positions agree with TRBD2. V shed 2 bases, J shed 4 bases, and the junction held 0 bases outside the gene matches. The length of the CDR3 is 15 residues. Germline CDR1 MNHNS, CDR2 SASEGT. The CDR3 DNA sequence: TGTGCCAGCAGTGAAACTAGCGGGGGGGCAGATACGCAGTATTTT. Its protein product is CASSETSGGADTQYF.

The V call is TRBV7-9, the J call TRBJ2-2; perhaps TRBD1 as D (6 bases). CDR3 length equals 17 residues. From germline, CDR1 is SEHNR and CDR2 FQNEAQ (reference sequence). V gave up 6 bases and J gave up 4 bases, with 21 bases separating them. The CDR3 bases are TGTGCCAGCAGGCCTCTTTTCCCGACAGGATCCACCGGGGAGCTGTTTTTT. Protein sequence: CASRPLFPTGSTGELFF.

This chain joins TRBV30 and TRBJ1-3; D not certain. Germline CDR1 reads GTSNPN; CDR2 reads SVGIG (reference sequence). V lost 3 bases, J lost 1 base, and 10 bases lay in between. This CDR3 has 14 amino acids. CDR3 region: CAWSPGGSGNTIYF. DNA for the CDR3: TGTGCCTGGAGCCCAGGTGGTTCTGGAAACACCATATATTTT.

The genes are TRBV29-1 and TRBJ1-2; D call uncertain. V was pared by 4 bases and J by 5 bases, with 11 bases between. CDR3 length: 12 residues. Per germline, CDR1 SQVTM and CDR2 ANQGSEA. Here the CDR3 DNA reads TGCAGCGTTGTAGTTTTGGGGTATGGCTACACCTTC. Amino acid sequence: CSVVVLGYGYTF.

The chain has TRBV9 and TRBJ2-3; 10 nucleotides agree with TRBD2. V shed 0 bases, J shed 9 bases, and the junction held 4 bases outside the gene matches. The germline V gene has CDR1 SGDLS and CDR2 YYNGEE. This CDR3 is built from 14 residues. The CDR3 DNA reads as TGTGCCAGCAGCGTAGGGACTAGCGGCGCCACGCAGTATTTT. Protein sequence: CASSVGTSGATQYF.

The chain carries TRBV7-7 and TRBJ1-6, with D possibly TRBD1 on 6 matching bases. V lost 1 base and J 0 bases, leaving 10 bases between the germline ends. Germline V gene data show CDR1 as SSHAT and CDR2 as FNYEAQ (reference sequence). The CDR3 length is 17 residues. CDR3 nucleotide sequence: TGTGCCAGCAGCTTAGACCCCAGGGGCTCCTATAATTCACCCCTCCACTTT. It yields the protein CASSLDPRGSYNSPLHF.

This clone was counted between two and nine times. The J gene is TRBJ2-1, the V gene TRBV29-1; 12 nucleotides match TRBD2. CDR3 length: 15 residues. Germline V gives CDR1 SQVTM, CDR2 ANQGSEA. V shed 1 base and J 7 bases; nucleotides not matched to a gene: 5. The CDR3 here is CSVEGKLAGGNEQFF. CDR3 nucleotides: TGCAGCGTTGAAGGGAAACTAGCGGGAGGTAATGAGCAGTTCTTC.

The CDR3, as DNA: TGTGCCAGCAGTTTATCCCACAGGGGCCCAAATCAGCCCCAGCATTTT. Amino acids: CASSLSHRGPNQPQHF. V gene TRBV28 combines with J gene TRBJ1-5; 7 bases are a match to TRBD1. The CDR3 is 16 amino acids. The J segment lost 4 bases and the V segment lost 1 base, leaving 7 bases of the junction unmatched. Germline CDR1 MDHEN, CDR2 SYDVKM.

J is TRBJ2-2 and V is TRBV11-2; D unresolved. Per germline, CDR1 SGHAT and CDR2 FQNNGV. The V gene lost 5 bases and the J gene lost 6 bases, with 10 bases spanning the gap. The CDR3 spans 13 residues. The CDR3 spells CASSVSRAGELFF. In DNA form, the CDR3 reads TGTGCCAGCAGCGTCTCCCGCGCCGGGGAGCTGTTTTTT.

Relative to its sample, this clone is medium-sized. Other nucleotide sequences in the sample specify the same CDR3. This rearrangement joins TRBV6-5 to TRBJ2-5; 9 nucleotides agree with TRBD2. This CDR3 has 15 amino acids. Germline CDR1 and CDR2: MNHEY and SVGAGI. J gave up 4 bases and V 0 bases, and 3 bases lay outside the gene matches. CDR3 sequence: CASSYSSGGGETQYF. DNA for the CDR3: TGTGCCAGCAGTTACTCTAGCGGGGGTGGAGAGACCCAGTACTTC.

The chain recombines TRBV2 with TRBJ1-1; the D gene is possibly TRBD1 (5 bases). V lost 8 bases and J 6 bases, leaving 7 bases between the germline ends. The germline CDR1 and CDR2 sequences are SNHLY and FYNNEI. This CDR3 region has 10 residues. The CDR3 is CASRGAEAFF. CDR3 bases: TGTGCCAGCCGAGGGGCTGAAGCTTTCTTT.

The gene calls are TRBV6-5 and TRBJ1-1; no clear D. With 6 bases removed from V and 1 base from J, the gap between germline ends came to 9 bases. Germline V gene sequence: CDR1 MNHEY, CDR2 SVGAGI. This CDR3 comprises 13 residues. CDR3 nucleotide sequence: TGTGCCAGCAGCCGAGAAACGAACACTGAAGCTTTCTTT. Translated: CASSRETNTEAFF.

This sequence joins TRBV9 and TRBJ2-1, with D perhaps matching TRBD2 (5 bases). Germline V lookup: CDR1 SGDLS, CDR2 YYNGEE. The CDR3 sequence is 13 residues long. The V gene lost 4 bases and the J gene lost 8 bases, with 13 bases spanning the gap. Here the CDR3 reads CASSTIMEDEQFF. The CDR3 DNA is TGTGCCAGCAGCACTATTATGGAGGATGAGCAGTTCTTC.

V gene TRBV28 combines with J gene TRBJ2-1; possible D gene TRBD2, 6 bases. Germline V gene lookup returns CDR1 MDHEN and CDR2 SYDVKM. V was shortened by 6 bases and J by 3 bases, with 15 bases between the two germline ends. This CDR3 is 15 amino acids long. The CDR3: CASSLGGLDYNEQFF. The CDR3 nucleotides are TGTGCCAGCAGCCTGGGGGGTCTCGACTACAATGAGCAGTTCTTC.

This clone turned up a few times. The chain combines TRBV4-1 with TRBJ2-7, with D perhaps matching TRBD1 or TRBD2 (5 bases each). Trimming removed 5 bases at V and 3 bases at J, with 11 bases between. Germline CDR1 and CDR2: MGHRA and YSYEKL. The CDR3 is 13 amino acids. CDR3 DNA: TGCGCCAGCAGCGTGGGGACCAACTACGAGCAGTACTTC. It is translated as CASSVGTNYEQYF.

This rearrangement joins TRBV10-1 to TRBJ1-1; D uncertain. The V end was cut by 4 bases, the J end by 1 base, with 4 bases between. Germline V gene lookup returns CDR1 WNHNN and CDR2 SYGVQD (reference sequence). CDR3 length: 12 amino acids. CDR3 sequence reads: CASSGRNTEAFF. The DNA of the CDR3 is TGCGCCAGCAGTGGTCGGAACACTGAAGCTTTCTTT.

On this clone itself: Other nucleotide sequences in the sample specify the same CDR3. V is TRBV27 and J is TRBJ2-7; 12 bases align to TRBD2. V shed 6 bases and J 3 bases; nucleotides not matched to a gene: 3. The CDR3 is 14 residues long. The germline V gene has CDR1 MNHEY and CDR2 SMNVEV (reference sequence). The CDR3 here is CASRPGLAGYEQYF. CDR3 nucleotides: TGTGCCAGCAGGCCGGGACTAGCGGGCTACGAGCAGTACTTC.

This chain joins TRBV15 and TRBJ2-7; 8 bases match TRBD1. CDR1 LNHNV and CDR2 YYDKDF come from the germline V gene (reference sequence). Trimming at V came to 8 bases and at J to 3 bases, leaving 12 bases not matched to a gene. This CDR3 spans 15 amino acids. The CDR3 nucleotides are TGTGCCACCGGAAAGGACAGGGCGACGTTCTACGAGCAGTACTTC. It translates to CATGKDRATFYEQYF.